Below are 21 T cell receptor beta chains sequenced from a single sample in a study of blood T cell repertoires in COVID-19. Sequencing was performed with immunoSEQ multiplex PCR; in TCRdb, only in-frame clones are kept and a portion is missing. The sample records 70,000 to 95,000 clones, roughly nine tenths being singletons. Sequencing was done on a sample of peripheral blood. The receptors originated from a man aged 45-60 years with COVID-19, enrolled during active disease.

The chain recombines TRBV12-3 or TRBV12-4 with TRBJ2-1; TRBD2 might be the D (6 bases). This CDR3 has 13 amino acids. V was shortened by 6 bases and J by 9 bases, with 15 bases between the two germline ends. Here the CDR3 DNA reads TGTGCCAGCAGAGCGGGTCTCGCGGGTGAGCAGTTCTTC. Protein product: CASRAGLAGEQFF.

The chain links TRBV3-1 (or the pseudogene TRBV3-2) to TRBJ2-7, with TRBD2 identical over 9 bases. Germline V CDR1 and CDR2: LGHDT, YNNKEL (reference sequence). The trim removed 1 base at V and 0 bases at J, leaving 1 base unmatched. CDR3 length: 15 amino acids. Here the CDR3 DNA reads TGTGCCAGCAGCCAAGCTAGCGGGGCCTCCTACGAGCAGTACTTC. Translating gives CASSQASGASYEQYF.

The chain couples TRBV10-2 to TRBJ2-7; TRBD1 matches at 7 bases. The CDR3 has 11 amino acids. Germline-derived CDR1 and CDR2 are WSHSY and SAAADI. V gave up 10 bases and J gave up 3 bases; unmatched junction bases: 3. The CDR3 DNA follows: TGCGCCACCAGGACAGGCTACGAGCAGTACTTC. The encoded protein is CATRTGYEQYF.

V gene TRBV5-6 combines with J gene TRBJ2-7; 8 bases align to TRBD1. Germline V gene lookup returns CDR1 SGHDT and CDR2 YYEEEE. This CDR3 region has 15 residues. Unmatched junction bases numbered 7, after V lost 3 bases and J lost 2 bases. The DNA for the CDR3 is TGTGCCAGCAGCTCGAGGACAGGGAACCCCTACGAGCAGTACTTC. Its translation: CASSSRTGNPYEQYF.

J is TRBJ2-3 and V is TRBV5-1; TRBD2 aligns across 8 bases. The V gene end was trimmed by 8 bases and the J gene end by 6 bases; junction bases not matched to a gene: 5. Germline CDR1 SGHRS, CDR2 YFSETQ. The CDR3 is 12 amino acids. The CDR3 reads CASGREGDTQYF. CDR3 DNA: TGCGCCAGTGGCCGGGAGGGGGATACGCAGTATTTT.

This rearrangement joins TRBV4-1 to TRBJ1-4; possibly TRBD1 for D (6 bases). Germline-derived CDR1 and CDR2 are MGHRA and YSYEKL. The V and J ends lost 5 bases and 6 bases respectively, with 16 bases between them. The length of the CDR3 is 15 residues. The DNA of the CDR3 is TGCGCCAGCAGCTACGACGGGGGGCGCGATGAAAAACTGTTTTTT. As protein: CASSYDGGRDEKLFF.

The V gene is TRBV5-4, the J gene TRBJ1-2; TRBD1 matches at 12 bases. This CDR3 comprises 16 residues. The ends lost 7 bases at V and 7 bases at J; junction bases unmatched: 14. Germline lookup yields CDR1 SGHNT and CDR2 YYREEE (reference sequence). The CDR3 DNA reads TGTGCCAGCGGACCGATTGAGGGACAGGGGGCGGGTGGCTACACCTTC. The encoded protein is CASGPIEGQGAGGYTF. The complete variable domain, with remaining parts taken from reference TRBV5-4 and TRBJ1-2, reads ETGVTQSPTHLIKTRGQQVTLRCSSQSGHNTVSWYQQALGQGPQFIFQYYREEENGRGNFPPRFSGLQFPNYSSELNVNALELDDSALYLCASGPIEGQGAGGYTFGSGTRLTVV.

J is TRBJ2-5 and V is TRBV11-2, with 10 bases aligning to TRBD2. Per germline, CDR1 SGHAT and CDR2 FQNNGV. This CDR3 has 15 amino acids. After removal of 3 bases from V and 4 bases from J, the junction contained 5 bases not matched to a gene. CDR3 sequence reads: CASSFQRGGLETQYF. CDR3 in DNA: TGTGCCAGCAGCTTCCAGCGGGGGGGCCTAGAGACCCAGTACTTC.

This chain's CDR3 is CASSLATKQAKNIQYF. DNA for the CDR3: TGTGCCAGCAGCTTAGCGACGAAACAGGCCAAAAACATTCAGTACTTC. J is TRBJ2-4 and V is TRBV11-1; D remains unclear. The CDR3 is 16 residues long. With 0 bases removed from V and 1 base from J, the gap between germline ends came to 10 bases. From germline, CDR1 is SGHAT and CDR2 FQDESV (reference sequence). The whole variable domain, filled in from reference TRBV11-1 and TRBJ2-4, reads EAEVAQSPRYKITEKSQAVAFWCDPISGHATLYWYRQILGQGPELLVQFQDESVVDDSQLPKDRFSAERLKGVDSTLKIQPAELGDSAMYLCASSLATKQAKNIQYFGAGTRLSVL.

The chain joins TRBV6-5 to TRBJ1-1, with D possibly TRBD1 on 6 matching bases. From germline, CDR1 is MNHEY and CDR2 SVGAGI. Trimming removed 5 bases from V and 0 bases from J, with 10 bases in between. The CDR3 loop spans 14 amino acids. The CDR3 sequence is CASSLTGMNTEAFF. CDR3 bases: TGTGCCAGCAGTCTAACAGGGATGAACACTGAAGCTTTCTTT.

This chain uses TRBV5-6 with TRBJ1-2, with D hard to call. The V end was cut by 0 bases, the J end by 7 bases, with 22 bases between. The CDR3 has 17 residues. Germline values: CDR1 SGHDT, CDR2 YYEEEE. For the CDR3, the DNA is TGTGCCAGCAGCTTGGGGCCCCGATCGGAGACGACTGGTGGCTACACCTTC. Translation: CASSLGPRSETTGGYTF.

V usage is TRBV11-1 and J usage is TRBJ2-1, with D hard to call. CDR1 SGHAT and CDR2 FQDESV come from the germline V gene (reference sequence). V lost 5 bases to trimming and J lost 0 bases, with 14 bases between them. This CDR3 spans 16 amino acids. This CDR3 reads CASSPGVLSSYNEQFF. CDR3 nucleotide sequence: TGTGCCAGCAGCCCAGGTGTCTTGAGCTCCTACAATGAGCAGTTCTTC.

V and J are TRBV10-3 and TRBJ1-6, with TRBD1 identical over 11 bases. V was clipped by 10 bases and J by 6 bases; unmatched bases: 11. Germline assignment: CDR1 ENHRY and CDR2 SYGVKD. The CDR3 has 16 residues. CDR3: CATNRGQGDLNSPLHF. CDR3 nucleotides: TGTGCCACCAATCGGGGACAGGGGGATCTTAATTCACCCCTCCACTTT.

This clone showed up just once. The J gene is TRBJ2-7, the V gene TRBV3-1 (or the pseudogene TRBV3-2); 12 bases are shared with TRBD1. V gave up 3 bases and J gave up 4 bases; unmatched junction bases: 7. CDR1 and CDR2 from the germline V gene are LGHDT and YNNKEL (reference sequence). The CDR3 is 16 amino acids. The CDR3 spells CASSHEPGQGAYEQYF. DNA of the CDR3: TGTGCCAGCAGCCACGAACCGGGACAGGGGGCGTACGAGCAGTACTTC.

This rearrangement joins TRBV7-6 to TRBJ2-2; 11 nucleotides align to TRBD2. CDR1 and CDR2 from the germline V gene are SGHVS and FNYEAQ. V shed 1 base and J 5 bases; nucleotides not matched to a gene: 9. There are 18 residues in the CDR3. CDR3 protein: CASSLEASGGRYTGELFF. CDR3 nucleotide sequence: TGTGCCAGCAGCTTAGAAGCTAGCGGGGGGCGATATACCGGGGAGCTGTTTTTT.

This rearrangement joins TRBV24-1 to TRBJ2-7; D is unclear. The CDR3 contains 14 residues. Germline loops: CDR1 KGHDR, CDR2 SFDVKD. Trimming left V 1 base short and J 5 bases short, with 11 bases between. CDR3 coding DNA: TGTGCCACCAGTGATTTCACCGGAGACCACGAGCAGTACTTC. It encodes CATSDFTGDHEQYF.

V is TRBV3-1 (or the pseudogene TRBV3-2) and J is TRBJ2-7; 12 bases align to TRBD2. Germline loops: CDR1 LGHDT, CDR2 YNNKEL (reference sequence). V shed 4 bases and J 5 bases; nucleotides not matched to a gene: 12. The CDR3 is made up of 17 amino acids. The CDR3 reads CASSRLAGGRSGDEQYF. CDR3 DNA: TGTGCCAGCAGCCGCCTAGCGGGGGGGCGAAGCGGGGACGAGCAGTACTTC.

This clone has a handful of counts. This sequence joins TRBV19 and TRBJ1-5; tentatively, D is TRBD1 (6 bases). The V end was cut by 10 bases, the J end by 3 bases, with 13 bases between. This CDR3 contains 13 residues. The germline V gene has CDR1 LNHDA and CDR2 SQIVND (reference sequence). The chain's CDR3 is CATTDRNNQPQHF. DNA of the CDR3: TGTGCCACCACGGACAGAAACAATCAGCCCCAGCATTTT.

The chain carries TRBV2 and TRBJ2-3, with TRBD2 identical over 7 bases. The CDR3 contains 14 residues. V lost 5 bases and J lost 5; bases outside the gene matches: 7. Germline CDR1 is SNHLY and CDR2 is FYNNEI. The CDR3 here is CASSRTRMGDTQYF. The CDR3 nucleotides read TGTGCCAGCAGTCGGACTAGAATGGGAGATACGCAGTATTTT. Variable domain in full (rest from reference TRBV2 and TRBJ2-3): EPEVTQTPSHQVTQMGQEVILRCVPISNHLYFYWYRQILGQKVEFLVSFYNNEISEKSEIFDDQFSVERPDGSNFTLKIRSTKLEDSAMYFCASSRTRMGDTQYFGPGTRLTVL.

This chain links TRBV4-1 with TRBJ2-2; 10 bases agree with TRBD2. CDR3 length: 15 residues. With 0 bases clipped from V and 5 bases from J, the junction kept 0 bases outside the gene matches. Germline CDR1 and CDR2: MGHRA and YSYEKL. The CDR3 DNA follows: TGCGCCAGCAGCCAAGAACTAGCGGGGACCGGGGAGCTGTTTTTT. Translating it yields CASSQELAGTGELFF.

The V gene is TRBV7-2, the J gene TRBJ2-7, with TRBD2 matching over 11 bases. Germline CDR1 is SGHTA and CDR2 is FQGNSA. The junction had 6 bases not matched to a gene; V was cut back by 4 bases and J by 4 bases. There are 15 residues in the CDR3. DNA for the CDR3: TGTGCCAGCAGCTCACGGACTAGCGGGCCGTACGAGCAGTACTTC. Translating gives CASSSRTSGPYEQYF.